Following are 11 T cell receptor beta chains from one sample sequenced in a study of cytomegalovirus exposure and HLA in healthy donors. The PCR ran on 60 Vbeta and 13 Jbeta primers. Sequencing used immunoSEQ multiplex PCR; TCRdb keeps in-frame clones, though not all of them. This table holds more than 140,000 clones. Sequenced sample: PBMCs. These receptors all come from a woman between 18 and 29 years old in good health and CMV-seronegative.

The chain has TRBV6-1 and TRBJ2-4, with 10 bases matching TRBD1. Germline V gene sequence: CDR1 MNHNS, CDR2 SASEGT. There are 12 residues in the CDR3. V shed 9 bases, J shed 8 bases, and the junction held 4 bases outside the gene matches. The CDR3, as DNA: TGTGCCAGTAGGACAGGGGGTTACATTCAGTACTTC. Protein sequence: CASRTGGYIQYF.

In nucleotides, the CDR3 is TGTGCCAGCAGCTCCCAGGGGCTTTCTAACCACAATGAGCAGTTCTTC. Translating it yields CASSSQGLSNHNEQFF. The J gene is TRBJ2-1, the V gene TRBV7-3, with D tentatively TRBD1 (6 bases). Per germline, CDR1 SGHTA and CDR2 FQGTGA. The V end lost 4 bases, the J end lost 5 bases, and 18 bases lay between the germline ends. This CDR3 is built from 16 residues.

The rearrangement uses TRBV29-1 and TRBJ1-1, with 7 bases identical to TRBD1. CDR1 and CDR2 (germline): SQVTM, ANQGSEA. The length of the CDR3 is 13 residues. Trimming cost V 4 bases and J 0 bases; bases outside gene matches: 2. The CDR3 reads CSVAGQMNTEAFF. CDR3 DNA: TGCAGCGTTGCGGGACAGATGAACACTGAAGCTTTCTTT.

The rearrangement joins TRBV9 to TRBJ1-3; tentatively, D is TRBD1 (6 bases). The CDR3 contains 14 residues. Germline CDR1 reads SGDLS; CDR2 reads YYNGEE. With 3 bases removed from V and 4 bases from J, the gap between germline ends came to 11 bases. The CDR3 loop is CASSGTGRGNTIYF. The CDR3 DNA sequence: TGTGCCAGCAGCGGAACAGGGAGAGGAAACACCATATATTTT.

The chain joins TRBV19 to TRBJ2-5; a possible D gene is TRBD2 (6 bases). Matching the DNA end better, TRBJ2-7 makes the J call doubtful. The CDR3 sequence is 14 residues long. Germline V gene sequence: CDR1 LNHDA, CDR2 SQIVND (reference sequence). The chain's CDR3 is CASSKTGDSYEQYF. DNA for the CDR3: TGTGCCAGTAGTAAGACGGGAGACTCCTACGAGCAGTACTTC.

CDR3: CASSLGDAFTYEQFF. DNA for the CDR3: TGTGCCAGCAGCTTAGGAGATGCGTTTACCTATGAGCAGTTCTTC. The rearrangement links TRBV7-8 to TRBJ2-1, with D unclear. Trimming took 1 base from V and 8 from J, leaving 15 bases between them. The CDR3 is made up of 15 amino acids. Per the germline V gene, CDR1 is SGHVS and CDR2 is FQNEAQ. Supplemented by reference TRBV7-8 and TRBJ2-1, the full variable domain reads GAGVSQSPRYKVAKRGQDVALRCDPISGHVSLFWYQQALGQGPEFLTYFQNEAQLDKSGLPSDRFFAERPEGSVSTLKIQRTQQEDSAVYLCASSLGDAFTYEQFFGPGTRLTVL.

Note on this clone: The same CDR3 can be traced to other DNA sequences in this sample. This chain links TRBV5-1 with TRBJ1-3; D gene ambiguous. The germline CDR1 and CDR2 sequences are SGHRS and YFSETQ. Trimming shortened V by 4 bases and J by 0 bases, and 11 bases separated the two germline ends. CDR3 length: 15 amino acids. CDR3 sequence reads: CASSDTGYSGNTIYF. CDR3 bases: TGCGCCAGCAGCGACACCGGATACTCTGGAAACACCATATATTTT. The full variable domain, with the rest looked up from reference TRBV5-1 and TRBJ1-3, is KAGVTQTPRYLIKTRGQQVTLSCSPISGHRSVSWYQQTPGQGLQFLFEYFSETQRNKGNFPGRFSGRQFSNSRSEMNVSTLELGDSALYLCASSDTGYSGNTIYFGEGSWLTVV.

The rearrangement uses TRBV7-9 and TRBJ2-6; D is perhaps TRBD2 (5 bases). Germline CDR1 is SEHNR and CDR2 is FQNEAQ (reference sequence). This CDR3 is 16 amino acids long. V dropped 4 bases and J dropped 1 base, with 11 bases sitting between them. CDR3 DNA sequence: TGTGCCAGCAGCTACATCGGGGAATCTGGGGCCAACGTCCTGACTTTC. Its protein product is CASSYIGESGANVLTF.

CDR3 nucleotide sequence: TGTGCCAGCAGTGAGGGGAGCTCCTACAATGAGCAGTTCTTC. It is translated as CASSEGSSYNEQFF. The rearrangement joins TRBV2 to TRBJ2-1; D might be TRBD2 (5 bases). There are 14 residues in the CDR3. Deletions cut 3 bases from V and 0 bases from J, with 6 bases between. Germline V gene sequence: CDR1 SNHLY, CDR2 FYNNEI.

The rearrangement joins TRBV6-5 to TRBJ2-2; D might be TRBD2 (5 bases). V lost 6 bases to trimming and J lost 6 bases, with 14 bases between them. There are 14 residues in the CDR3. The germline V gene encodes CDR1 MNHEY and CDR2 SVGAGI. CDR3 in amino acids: CASRHNVGAGELFF. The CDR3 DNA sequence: TGTGCCAGCAGACACAACGTCGGGGCCGGGGAGCTGTTTTTT.

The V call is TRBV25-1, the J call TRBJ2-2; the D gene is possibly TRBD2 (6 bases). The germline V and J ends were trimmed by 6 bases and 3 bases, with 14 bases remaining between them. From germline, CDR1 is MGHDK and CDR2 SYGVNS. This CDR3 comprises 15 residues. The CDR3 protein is CASRTGTFDTGELFF. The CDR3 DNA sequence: TGTGCCAGCAGGACCGGGACTTTCGACACCGGGGAGCTGTTTTTT.